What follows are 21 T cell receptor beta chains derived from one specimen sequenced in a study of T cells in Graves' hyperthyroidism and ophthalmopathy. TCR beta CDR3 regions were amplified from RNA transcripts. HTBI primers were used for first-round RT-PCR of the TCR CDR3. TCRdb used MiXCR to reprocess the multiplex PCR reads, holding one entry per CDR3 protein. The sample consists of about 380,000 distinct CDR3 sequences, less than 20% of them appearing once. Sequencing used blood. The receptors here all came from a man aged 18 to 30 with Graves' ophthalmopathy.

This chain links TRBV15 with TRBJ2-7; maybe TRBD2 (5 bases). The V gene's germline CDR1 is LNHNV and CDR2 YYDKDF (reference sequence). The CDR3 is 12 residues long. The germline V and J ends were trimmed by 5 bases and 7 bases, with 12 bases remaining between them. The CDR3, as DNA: TGTGCCACCAGCTGGGGTGGAGGAGAGCAGTACTTC. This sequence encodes CATSWGGGEQYF.

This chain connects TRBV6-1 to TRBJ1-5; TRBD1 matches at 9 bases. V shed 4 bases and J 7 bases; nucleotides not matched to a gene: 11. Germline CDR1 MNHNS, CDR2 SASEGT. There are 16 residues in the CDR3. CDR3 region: CASSGHPGQGRQPQHF. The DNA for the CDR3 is TGTGCCAGCAGTGGGCATCCGGGACAGGGCCGACAGCCCCAGCATTTT.

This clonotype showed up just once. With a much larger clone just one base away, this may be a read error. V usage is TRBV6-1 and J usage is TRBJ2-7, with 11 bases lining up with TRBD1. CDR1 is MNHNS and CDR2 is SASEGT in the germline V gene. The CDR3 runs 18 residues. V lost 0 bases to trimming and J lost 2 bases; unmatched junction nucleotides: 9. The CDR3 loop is CASSEATWGGQGAYEQYF. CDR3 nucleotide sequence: TGTGCCAGCAGTGAAGCCACGTGGGGGGGACAGGGGGCCTACGAGCAGTACTTC.

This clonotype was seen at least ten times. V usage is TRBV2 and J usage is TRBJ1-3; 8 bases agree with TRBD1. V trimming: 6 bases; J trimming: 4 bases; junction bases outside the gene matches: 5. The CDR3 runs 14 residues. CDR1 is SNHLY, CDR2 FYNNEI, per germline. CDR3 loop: CASRMTGVGNTIYF. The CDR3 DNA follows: TGTGCCAGCAGGATGACAGGGGTGGGAAACACCATATATTTT.

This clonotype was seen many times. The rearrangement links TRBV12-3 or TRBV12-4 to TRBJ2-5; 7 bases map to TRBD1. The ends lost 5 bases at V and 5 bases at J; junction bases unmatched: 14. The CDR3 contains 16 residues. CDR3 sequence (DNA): TGTGCCAGCAGTACTCGACAGGGTAGTGGTGGGGAGACCCAGTACTTC. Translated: CASSTRQGSGGETQYF.

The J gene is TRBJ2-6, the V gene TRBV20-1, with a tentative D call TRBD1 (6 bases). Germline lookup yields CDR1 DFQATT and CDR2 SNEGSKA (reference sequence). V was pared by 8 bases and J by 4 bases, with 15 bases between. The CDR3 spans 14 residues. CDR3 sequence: CSSSNGQGANVLTF. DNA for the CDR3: TGCAGTTCCTCGAACGGACAGGGGGCCAACGTCCTGACTTTC.

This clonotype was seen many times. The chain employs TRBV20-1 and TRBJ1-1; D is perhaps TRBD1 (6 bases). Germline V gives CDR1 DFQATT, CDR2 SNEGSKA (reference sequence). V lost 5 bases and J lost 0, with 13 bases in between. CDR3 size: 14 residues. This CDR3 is CSAFVGGMNTEAFF. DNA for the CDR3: TGCAGTGCTTTTGTAGGGGGGATGAACACTGAAGCTTTCTTT.

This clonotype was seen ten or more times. DNA for the CDR3: TGTGCCAGCAGCTTACGTTTTAACCCCTACAATGAGCAGTTCTTC. The encoded protein is CASSLRFNPYNEQFF. The J gene is TRBJ2-1, the V gene TRBV7-2, with D unclear. In germline, CDR1 is SGHTA, CDR2 FQGNSA. The CDR3 is made up of 15 amino acids. V gave up 2 bases and J gave up 2 bases, with 10 bases separating them.

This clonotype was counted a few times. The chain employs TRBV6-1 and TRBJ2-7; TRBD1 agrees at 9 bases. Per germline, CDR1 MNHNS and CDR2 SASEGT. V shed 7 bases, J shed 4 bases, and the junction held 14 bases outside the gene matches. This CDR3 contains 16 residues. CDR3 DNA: TGTGCCAGCAACATCCAGACAGGGGGGCTATCTTACGAGCAGTACTTC. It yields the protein CASNIQTGGLSYEQYF.

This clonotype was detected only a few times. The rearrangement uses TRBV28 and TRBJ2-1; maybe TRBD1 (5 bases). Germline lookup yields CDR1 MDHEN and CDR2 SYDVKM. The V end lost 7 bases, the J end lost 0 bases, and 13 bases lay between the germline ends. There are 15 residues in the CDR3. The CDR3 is CASTLDSSSYNEQFF. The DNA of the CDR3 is TGTGCCAGCACCCTAGACAGCAGCTCCTACAATGAGCAGTTCTTC.

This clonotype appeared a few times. The CDR3 region is CASSITTGGHYGYTF. The CDR3 DNA follows: TGTGCCAGCAGCATAACGACAGGGGGACACTATGGCTACACCTTC. This chain joins TRBV9 and TRBJ1-2; the match to TRBD1 covers 9 bases. CDR1 and CDR2 (germline): SGDLS, YYNGEE. V lost 4 bases, J lost 3 bases, and 7 bases stayed unmatched. The CDR3 totals 15 residues.

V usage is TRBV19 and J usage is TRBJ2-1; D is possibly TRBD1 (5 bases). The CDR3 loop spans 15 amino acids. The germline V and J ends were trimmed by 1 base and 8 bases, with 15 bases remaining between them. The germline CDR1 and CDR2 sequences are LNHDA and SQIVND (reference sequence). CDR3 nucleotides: TGTGCCAGTAGTATAGGTGCGGCAGGGTCACATGAGCAGTTCTTC. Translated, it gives CASSIGAAGSHEQFF.

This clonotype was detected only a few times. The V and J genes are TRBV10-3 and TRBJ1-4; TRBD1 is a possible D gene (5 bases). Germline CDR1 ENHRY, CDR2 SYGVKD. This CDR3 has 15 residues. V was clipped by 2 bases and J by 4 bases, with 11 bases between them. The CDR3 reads CAISEKTASNEKLFF. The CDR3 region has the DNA TGTGCCATCAGTGAGAAGACAGCCAGTAATGAAAAACTGTTTTTT.

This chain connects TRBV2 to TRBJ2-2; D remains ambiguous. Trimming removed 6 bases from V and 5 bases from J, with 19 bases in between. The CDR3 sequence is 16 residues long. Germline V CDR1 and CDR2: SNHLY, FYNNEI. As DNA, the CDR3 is TGTGCCAGCAGAAGGGCCCAGCGATCGTCAACCGGGGAGCTGTTTTTT. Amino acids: CASRRAQRSSTGELFF.

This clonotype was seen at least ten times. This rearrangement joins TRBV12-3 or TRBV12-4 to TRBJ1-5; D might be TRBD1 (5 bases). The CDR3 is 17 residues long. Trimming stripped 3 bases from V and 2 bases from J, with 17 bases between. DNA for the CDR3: TGTGCCAGCAGTTTTGGGTCGGGGCTGGTGGGCAATCAGCCCCAGCATTTT. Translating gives CASSFGSGLVGNQPQHF.

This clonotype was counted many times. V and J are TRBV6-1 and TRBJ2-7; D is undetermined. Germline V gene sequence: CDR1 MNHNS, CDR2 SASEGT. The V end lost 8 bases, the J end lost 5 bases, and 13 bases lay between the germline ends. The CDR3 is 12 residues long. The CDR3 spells CASRDQRDEQYF. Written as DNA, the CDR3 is TGTGCCAGCCGAGACCAGCGAGACGAGCAGTACTTC.

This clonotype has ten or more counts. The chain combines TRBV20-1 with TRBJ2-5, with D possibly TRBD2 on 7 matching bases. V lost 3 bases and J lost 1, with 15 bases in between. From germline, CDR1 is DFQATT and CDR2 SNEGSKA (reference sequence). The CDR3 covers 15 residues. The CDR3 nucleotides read TGCAGTGCTAGTGCCGCGGGGGCCCTCCAAGAGACCCAGTACTTC. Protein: CSASAAGALQETQYF.

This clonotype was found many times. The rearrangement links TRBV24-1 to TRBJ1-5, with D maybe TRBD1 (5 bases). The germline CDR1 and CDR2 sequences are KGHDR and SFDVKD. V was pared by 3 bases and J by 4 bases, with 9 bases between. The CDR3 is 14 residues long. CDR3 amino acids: CATSDGTGNQPQHF. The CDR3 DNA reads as TGTGCCACCAGTGATGGGACGGGAAATCAGCCCCAGCATTTT.

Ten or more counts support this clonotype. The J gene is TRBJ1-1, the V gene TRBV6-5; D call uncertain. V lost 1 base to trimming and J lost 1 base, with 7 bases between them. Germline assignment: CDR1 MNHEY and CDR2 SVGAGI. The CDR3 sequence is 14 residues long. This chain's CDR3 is CASSYWLGNTEAFF. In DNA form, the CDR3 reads TGTGCCAGCAGTTACTGGCTGGGGAACACTGAAGCTTTCTTT.

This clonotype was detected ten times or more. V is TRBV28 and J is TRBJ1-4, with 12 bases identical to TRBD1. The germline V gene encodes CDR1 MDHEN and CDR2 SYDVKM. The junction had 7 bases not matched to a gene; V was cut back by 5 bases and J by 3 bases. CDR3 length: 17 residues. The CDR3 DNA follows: TGTGCCAGCAGTCCCTGGGACAGGGGGCACCCTAATGAAAAACTGTTTTTT. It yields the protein CASSPWDRGHPNEKLFF.

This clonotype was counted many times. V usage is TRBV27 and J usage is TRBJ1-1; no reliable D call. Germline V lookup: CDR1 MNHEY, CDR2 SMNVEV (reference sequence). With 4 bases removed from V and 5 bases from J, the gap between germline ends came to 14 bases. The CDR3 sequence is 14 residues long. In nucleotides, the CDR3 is TGTGCCAGCAGTTCAAACCCCCTACGGACTGAAGCTTTCTTT. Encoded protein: CASSSNPLRTEAFF.